This TCR beta chain was observed in a study of Ad26.COV2.S vaccination and SARS-CoV-2 variants. Treatment indicated: roughly 20 received Ad26.COV2.S at low or high dose, single or two shots; about 5 received placebo; per-sample allocation not given. The samples date from day 63 after the first vaccine or placebo injection. Assay: immunoSEQ multiplex PCR; the TCRdb copy retains only in-frame clones and omits some. This table has about 350,000 clones, roughly nine tenths appearing once. Germline-derived CDR1 and CDR2 are LNHDA and SQIVND (reference sequence). The ends were cut back, 5 bases at V and 1 base at J, with 6 bases in the middle. The CDR3 runs 13 residues.

Here the sequenced sample was peripheral blood, taken in a trial of Ad26.COV2.S vaccine versus placebo. V and J are TRBV19 and TRBJ1-5; the D is unclear. The sequence was obtained from a person between 18 and 65 years old who received the Ad26.COV2.S COVID-19 vaccine or a placebo. The CDR3 DNA is TGTGCCAGTAGTCCAGAGAGCAATCAGCCCCAGCATTTT. Encoded protein: CASSPESNQPQHF.